This TCR beta chain was sequenced during a study of T cell changes during pregnancy in multiple sclerosis. The CDR3 length is 15 residues. In germline, CDR1 is SGHRS, CDR2 YFSETQ. Trimming at V came to 0 bases and at J to 8 bases, leaving 6 bases not matched to a gene. The table came from immunoSEQ multiplex PCR; TCRdb's copy has only in-frame clones and leaves some out. Among 35,000 to 55,000 clones, roughly nine tenths were seen once, and the ten largest hold 1.2%. The chain links TRBV5-1 to TRBJ2-1; 9 bases agree with TRBD2. This sequence originates from a female donor with multiple sclerosis, enrolled in a pregnancy study. The sequencing here drew on CD4+ T cells from peripheral blood mononuclear cells, taken after pregnancy. The CDR3 loop is CASSLELAGVHEQFF. In nucleotides, the CDR3 is TGCGCCAGCAGCTTGGAGTTAGCGGGAGTCCATGAGCAGTTCTTC.